This T cell receptor (beta chain) originates from a study of early T cells in non-severe SARS-CoV-2 infection. About the study: The sequenced material was bulk RNA from unsorted whole blood, and its chains were unpaired. General study points: VDJdb matching, biased toward anti-spike CD8 responses, missed private and CD4 specificities.

Looked up from germline, CDR1 is LNHDA and CDR2 is SQIVND (reference sequence). CDR3 length: 14 residues. V shed 6 bases, J shed 9 bases, and the junction held 9 bases outside the gene matches. This clonotype was counted many times. The antigen is undetermined. Tagging with unique molecular identifiers was applied to individual cDNA molecules. TCRdb used MiXCR to reprocess the 5' RACE reads, holding one entry per CDR3 protein. The sample records approximately 77,000 distinct CDR3 sequences, 15% being singletons. The receptor was isolated from an adult who was a healthcare worker with PCR-confirmed SARS-CoV-2 infection or an uninfected control (not recorded which). The sequencing sample was made of whole blood. The rearrangement links TRBV19 to TRBJ2-1; 9 bases agree with TRBD2. The CDR3 coding sequence is TGTGCCAGTAGCGCCGGGACTAGCCGCGGTGAGCAGTTCTTC. Its translation is CASSAGTSRGEQFF.